This TCR beta chain was documented in a study of shared clonotypes between healthy human individuals. Study background: The plates for each donor numbered three CD4 naive, three CD4 memory, two CD8 naive and one CD8 memory.

Selected positively for CCR7 and CD45RO-negative, naive CD8 cells excluded terminally differentiated effector memory CD45RA+ cells. Donors, healthy HIV-negative adults, lacked recent acute infections or vaccinations. When replicate PCRs were run on sorted subsets, they used 200 to 250 ng DNA, some 33,000 T cell genomes. Only in-frame clones appear in the TCRdb table, and some are missing; sequencing was by immunoSEQ multiplex PCR. Among about 2,200,000 clones, 85% to 95% were seen once, and the ten largest hold around 1.7%. As concerns this clone: The target antigen is unknown.

Germline values: CDR1 MGHDK, CDR2 SYGVNS. The CDR3 sequence is 16 residues long. Trimming removed 5 bases at V and 2 bases at J, with 19 bases between. General study findings and limits: Large sequencing depth failed to make sorted-subset sequencing complete, rarefaction showed.

Source material: naive CD8+ T cells from PBMCs. The chain couples TRBV25-1 to TRBJ2-7; D remains ambiguous. The clonotype comes from a man in his late teens or twenties in good health. Some clones in this sample may be carry-over from other donors' samples. This chain's CDR3 is CASSTLAALYPYEQYF. The DNA of the CDR3 is TGTGCCAGCAGTACCTTGGCGGCCCTATACCCCTACGAGCAGTACTTC.